The present entry profiles one T cell receptor beta chain with its context. Its specificity is not known. The identical CDR3 is also encoded by other nucleotide sequences in the sample. Germline CDR1 is SGDLS and CDR2 is YYNGEE. V lost 0 bases and J lost 2, with 8 bases in between. The CDR3 is made up of 14 amino acids. Repertoires were generated with immunoSEQ multiplex PCR, while TCRdb's copy carries only in-frame clones and drops some. The table lists 2 million to 2.5 million clones, 90% to 96% of them singletons. Recent vaccinations or acute infections were absent in the healthy HIV-negative adult donors. The donor cohort consisted entirely of Caucasian adults residing in Nashville, Tennessee. This sample stems from a study of shared clonotypes between healthy human individuals. Study findings and constraints: The authors expected sequencing depth to affect clonotype sharing among donors. Non-shared clonotypes were found to have lower generation probabilities than the clonotypes that were shared by all four of the sorted-subset donors.

The rearrangement links TRBV9 to TRBJ1-1; D is unresolved. The sequencing sample was made of naive CD4+ T cells sorted from blood. Subset meaning: CD45RA+ positively selected. The receptor was derived from a young man in good health. The CDR3 here is CASSVGPTNTEAFF. In DNA, the CDR3 is TGTGCCAGCAGCGTAGGTCCAACTAACACTGAAGCTTTCTTT.